Listed below are T cell receptor beta chains from one sample, sequenced in a study of blood T cell repertoires in COVID-19. Produced via immunoSEQ multiplex PCR; TCRdb's table is partial and in-frame only. The data contain over 150,000 clones, roughly four fifths of them seen just once; the ten biggest clones take up about 7.2%. The specimen was PBMCs or T cells enriched from blood (not recorded which). These receptors originate from a man aged 50-59 years who had recovered from COVID-19. CDR3s include the opening cysteine and the closing phenylalanine or tryptophan. A D gene is named only where the DNA matches it firmly. Where a row states a size, it is once, few, many or the class of an expanded clone; other rows omit it.

>TRBJ1-3|.|.|TRBV5-1
TGCGCCAGCAGCCAACCAATTCGGAGCTCTGGAAACACCATATATTTT
CASSQPIRSSGNTIYF
>TRBJ2-7|.|.|TRBV12-3/TRBV12-4
TGTGCCAGCAGTTCCCCAGGGGACGAGCAGTACTTC
CASSSPGDEQYF
>TRBJ1-2|.|TRBD1|TRBV29-1
TGCAGCGTTGAACGCCCCGGGACAGGGGGCTCTGGCTACACCTTC
CSVERPGTGGSGYTF
>TRBJ2-6|.|.|TRBV6-5
TGTGCCGTACGAGATTCAGGGGCCAACGTCCTGACTTTC
CAVRDSGANVLTF
>TRBJ2-7|.|.|TRBV3-1/TRBV3-2
TGTGCCAGCAGCCAAGAAGGACTCTCCCAGTACTTC
CASSQEGLSQYF
>TRBJ1-4|.|TRBD1|TRBV7-2
TGTGCCAGCAGCAAACAGGGGGGTAACGAAAAACTGTTTTTT
CASSKQGGNEKLFF
>TRBJ1-6|.|.|TRBV7-2
TGTGCCAGCAGCTTAGTAGCCGGCTCCTATAATTCACCCCTCCACTTT
CASSLVAGSYNSPLHF
>TRBJ2-1|.|TRBD2|TRBV4-1
TGCGCCAGCAGCCACCCCTCTAGCGGGGGCCCTTCGGATGAGCAGTTCTTC
CASSHPSSGGPSDEQFF
>TRBJ1-1|once|TRBD1|TRBV10-3
TGTGCCATCAGGGACAGGGCGAACACTGAAGCTTTCTTT
CAIRDRANTEAFF
>TRBJ2-3|.|TRBD2|TRBV7-2
TGTGCCAGCAGCTTCTCCCGGGCGGGGGGGCTTAGCACAGATACGCAGTATTTT
CASSFSRAGGLSTDTQYF
>TRBJ2-1|.|.|TRBV2
TGTGCCACCAGGCTGGACACCCCCAATGAGCAGTTCTTC
CATRLDTPNEQFF
>TRBJ1-6|.|.|TRBV6-2/TRBV6-3
TGTGCCAGCAGTTACCCCAACGACAGGCGGAATTCACCCCTCCACTTT
CASSYPNDRRNSPLHF
>TRBJ1-1|.|.|TRBV2
TGTGCCAGCAGTGCCCATGAGGGAAACACTGAAGCTTTCTTT
CASSAHEGNTEAFF
>TRBJ1-4|.|.|TRBV11-3
TGTGCCAGCAGCTTAAGGGGCAATAATGAAAAACTGTTTTTT
CASSLRGNNEKLFF
>TRBJ2-5|.|TRBD2|TRBV7-3
TGTGCCAGCAGCTTAGAGCCGGGACTAGCGGTGGAGACCCAGTACTTC
CASSLEPGLAVETQYF
>TRBJ2-3|.|.|TRBV4-3
TGCGCCAGCAGCCAAGATGCGCAGGATACAGATACGCAGTATTTT
CASSQDAQDTDTQYF